This section outlines one TCR beta chain sequence together with its context. Its antigen is unidentified. Clones were read by immunoSEQ multiplex PCR, and TCRdb kept only the in-frame ones, dropping some. This sample has 67,000 or so clones, with approximately 87% found just once. V was trimmed by 4 bases and J by 2 bases, leaving 5 bases between them. The CDR3 has 11 amino acids. Germline CDR1 and CDR2: GTSNPN and SVGIG (reference sequence). This entry is derived from a study of lymphopenia after photon versus proton radiotherapy. Notes on the study in general: Relative stability marked proton patients; photon patients lost diversity and naive cells. After lymphocyte nadir, photon-treated repertoires showed oligoclonal expansion, especially CD8+ Temra. Survival link was tested only in deceased patients; proton benefit remains a possibility. Post-nadir TCR diversity decline inversely tracked overall survival among those who died.

The sequencing here drew on peripheral blood, taken from a patient treated with proton-based radiotherapy. The chain combines TRBV30 with TRBJ1-2, with no clear D. This receptor was obtained from an elderly man with esophageal cancer. The CDR3 nucleotides are TGTGCCTGGACGGAGAACTATGGCTACACCTTC. Protein sequence: CAWTENYGYTF. The variable domain in full, with the rest retrieved from reference TRBV30 and TRBJ1-2, is SQTIHQWPATLVQPVGSPLSLECTVEGTSNPNLYWYRQAAGRGLQLLFYSVGIGQISSEVPQNLSASRPQDRQFILSSKKLLLSDSGFYLCAWTENYGYTFGSGTRLTVV.